This T cell receptor (beta chain) was sequenced in a study of blood T cell repertoires in COVID-19. This clone was picked up a small number of times. Original methodology: Researchers report that nucleated cell counts were estimated from reference gene primer amplification. Assay used: immunoSEQ multiplex PCR; TCRdb lists only in-frame clones, some missing. The V and J calls and clone size are taken from that table; D and trimming were inferred from the DNA. The table includes approximately 150,000 clones, around 81% detected once. Germline V gives CDR1 LGHDT, CDR2 YNNKEL (reference sequence). V lost 4 bases and J 0 bases, leaving 13 bases between the germline ends. This CDR3 contains 16 residues.

Sample: peripheral blood. The sequence was obtained from a man in his 60s with active or convalescent COVID-19. The chain carries TRBV3-1 (or the pseudogene TRBV3-2) and TRBJ1-3; D ambiguous. CDR3 region: CASSPPGILSGNTIYF. CDR3 DNA sequence: TGTGCCAGCAGCCCGCCGGGAATCCTCTCTGGAAACACCATATATTTT.